One sample yielded the 29 T cell receptor beta chains listed below, sequenced in a study of OX40 agonist ivuxolimab in advanced cancers. The data were produced by immunoSEQ multiplex PCR, yet TCRdb's version contains in-frame clones alone and is incomplete. The table has 99,000 or so clones, 94% seen once. Material: CD4+ or CD8+ T cells sorted from blood, obtained in a trial of the OX40 agonist ivuxolimab. These receptors all stem from an adult with an advanced solid tumor such as melanoma, head and neck, liver or kidney cancer.

The CDR3 coding sequence is TGTGCCAGCAGTTCCTCCCCTGGGGCTTTCTTT. This gives the protein CASSSSPGAFF. This chain joins TRBV28 and TRBJ1-1; D is uncertain. The germline V and J ends were trimmed by 4 bases and 11 bases, with 11 bases remaining between them. Germline V gene data show CDR1 as MDHEN and CDR2 as SYDVKM. The CDR3 totals 11 residues.

The V call is TRBV20-1, the J call TRBJ2-2; D gene uncertain. From germline, CDR1 is DFQATT and CDR2 SNEGSKA (reference sequence). V shed 6 bases and J shed 3 bases, with 5 bases lying between them. CDR3 length: 11 residues. CDR3 amino acids: CSATYTGELFF. Written as DNA, the CDR3 is TGCAGTGCCACCTACACCGGGGAGCTGTTTTTT.

This chain links TRBV7-2 with TRBJ1-1; D uncertain. The CDR3 is made up of 17 amino acids. Between the trimmed V and J ends, which lost 5 bases and 0 bases, there was a span of 19 bases. Germline V lookup: CDR1 SGHTA, CDR2 FQGNSA. The CDR3 protein is CASSPSRVLVMNTEAFF. In DNA, the CDR3 is TGTGCCAGCAGCCCTTCGCGGGTACTAGTAATGAACACTGAAGCTTTCTTT.

Points on this clone: Since no conserved phenylalanine or tryptophan closes the CDR3, a read error is the likely cause. V gene TRBV7-2 combines with J gene TRBJ2-7, with TRBD2 identical over 8 bases. The CDR3 is made up of 15 amino acids. V was clipped by 4 bases and J by 1 base; unmatched bases: 6. Germline assignment: CDR1 SGHTA and CDR2 FQGNSA. DNA for the CDR3: TGTGCCAGCAGCTCCTTCGGGGGGGCGTCCTACGAGCAGTACCTC. Translation gives CASSSFGGASYEQYL.

The sample holds a few counts of this clone. This sample includes further DNA sequences coding for the same CDR3. The chain employs TRBV10-3 and TRBJ1-5; possible D gene TRBD1, 5 bases. CDR3 length: 12 amino acids. CDR1 and CDR2 (germline): ENHRY, SYGVKD. Trimming pared 8 bases from V and 2 bases from J, leaving 7 bases between. The CDR3 region is CAIGGGNQPQHF. Here the CDR3 DNA reads TGTGCCATCGGGGGTGGCAATCAGCCCCAGCATTTT.

This chain connects TRBV10-3 to TRBJ2-7; D may be TRBD1 (7 bases). With 10 bases removed from V and 0 bases from J, the gap between germline ends came to 16 bases. The CDR3 loop spans 14 amino acids. Germline values: CDR1 ENHRY, CDR2 SYGVKD. CDR3 loop: CATRGDINSYEQYF. The CDR3 DNA reads as TGTGCCACCAGGGGGGATATAAACTCCTACGAGCAGTACTTC.

The genes are TRBV7-8 and TRBJ2-7, with a possible D match to TRBD2 (6 bases). Trimming removed 7 bases from V and 1 base from J, with 17 bases in between. The V gene's germline CDR1 is SGHVS and CDR2 FQNEAQ. CDR3 size: 15 residues. CDR3 coding DNA: TGTGCCAGCACTATCCCGGGAGTGAGGTCCTACGAGCAGTACTTC. Translating gives CASTIPGVRSYEQYF. Full variable domain (outside the CDR3, taken from reference TRBV7-8 and TRBJ2-7): GAGVSQSPRYKVAKRGQDVALRCDPISGHVSLFWYQQALGQGPEFLTYFQNEAQLDKSGLPSDRFFAERPEGSVSTLKIQRTQQEDSAVYLCASTIPGVRSYEQYFGPGTRLTVT.

The J gene is TRBJ2-5, the V gene TRBV4-3; D not resolved. In germline, CDR1 is LGHNA, CDR2 YSLEER. V was pared by 0 bases and J by 5 bases, with 10 bases between. This CDR3 contains 14 residues. DNA for the CDR3: TGCGCCAGCAGCCAAGAACTGGCCAGGGAGACCCAGTACTTC. Amino acids: CASSQELARETQYF.

This chain links TRBV27 with TRBJ1-2; 8 bases align to TRBD1. The junction had 6 bases not matched to a gene; V was cut back by 4 bases and J by 2 bases. Germline V gene data show CDR1 as MNHEY and CDR2 as SMNVEV (reference sequence). The CDR3 has 15 amino acids. The CDR3: CASSSRRQGNYGYTF. In nucleotides, the CDR3 is TGTGCCAGCAGTTCCCGTAGACAGGGGAACTATGGCTACACCTTC.

The chain joins TRBV30 to TRBJ1-1; no definite D call. Deletions cut 2 bases from V and 1 base from J, with 5 bases between. This CDR3 has 12 amino acids. From germline, CDR1 is GTSNPN and CDR2 SVGIG (reference sequence). This CDR3 is CAWSIANTEAFF. The CDR3 nucleotides read TGTGCCTGGAGTATAGCGAACACTGAAGCTTTCTTT.

The chain recombines TRBV9 with TRBJ1-4, with TRBD1 matching 7 bases. The CDR3 totals 17 residues. V gave up 3 bases and J gave up 3 bases; unmatched junction bases: 11. The V gene's germline CDR1 is SGDLS and CDR2 YYNGEE. The chain's CDR3 is CASSARTGTKSNEKLFF. The CDR3 region has the DNA TGTGCCAGCAGCGCCCGGACAGGAACCAAATCTAATGAAAAACTGTTTTTT.

The CDR3: CATSSDRGSGNTIYF. Written as DNA, the CDR3 is TGTGCCACCAGCTCGGACAGGGGGTCTGGAAACACCATATATTTT. This chain joins TRBV15 and TRBJ1-3; TRBD1 matches 10 bases. Trimming at V came to 5 bases and at J to 1 base, leaving 2 bases not matched to a gene. CDR1 is LNHNV and CDR2 is YYDKDF in the germline V gene (reference sequence). This CDR3 is built from 15 residues.

The gene calls are TRBV5-1 and TRBJ2-5; D perhaps matches TRBD1 (6 bases). Looked up from germline, CDR1 is SGHRS and CDR2 is YFSETQ. The CDR3 is made up of 13 amino acids. Trimming stripped 5 bases from V and 4 bases from J, with 12 bases between. As DNA, the CDR3 is TGCGCCAGCAGACAGGGCACTTTAGAGACCCAGTACTTC. This encodes CASRQGTLETQYF.

The chain is built from TRBV9 and TRBJ1-6; D uncertain. V was shortened by 0 bases and J by 7 bases, with 8 bases between the two germline ends. The germline CDR1 and CDR2 sequences are SGDLS and YYNGEE. The CDR3 sequence is 14 residues long. The CDR3 protein is CASSVAQANSPLHF. Here the CDR3 DNA reads TGTGCCAGCAGCGTAGCACAAGCAAATTCACCCCTCCACTTT.

This rearrangement joins TRBV19 to TRBJ1-5, with 9 bases that match TRBD1. This CDR3 is built from 17 residues. Losses at the gene ends were 3 bases for V and 4 bases for J; bases not matched to a gene: 10. Germline-derived CDR1 and CDR2 are LNHDA and SQIVND (reference sequence). The CDR3 loop is CASSMVEGQGGNQPQHF. The CDR3, as DNA: TGTGCCAGTAGTATGGTGGAGGGACAGGGTGGGAATCAGCCCCAGCATTTT.

The genes are TRBV5-1 and TRBJ1-3; the D is unclear. The CDR3 spans 14 residues. Between the trimmed V and J ends, which lost 5 bases and 2 bases, there was a span of 11 bases. Germline CDR1 and CDR2: SGHRS and YFSETQ. The CDR3 protein is CASRPGQTGNTIYF. The CDR3 DNA follows: TGCGCCAGCAGACCGGGTCAGACTGGAAACACCATATATTTT.

The sample holds one count of this clone. V usage is TRBV10-3 and J usage is TRBJ2-1; 8 bases are a match to TRBD2. The J segment lost 8 bases and the V segment lost 3 bases, leaving 0 bases of the junction unmatched. Germline V lookup: CDR1 ENHRY, CDR2 SYGVKD. The CDR3 runs to 12 residues. The CDR3 nucleotides read TGTGCCATCAGTGACGGGGGGGATGAGCAGTTCTTC. Translating gives CAISDGGDEQFF.

The chain uses TRBV5-1 and TRBJ2-1; D unresolved. The CDR3 consists of 15 residues. V gave up 0 bases and J gave up 0 bases, with 7 bases separating them. CDR1 SGHRS and CDR2 YFSETQ come from the germline V gene. In DNA, the CDR3 is TGCGCCAGCAGCTTGGACGGCACCTCCTACAATGAGCAGTTCTTC. The encoded protein is CASSLDGTSYNEQFF.

This clone was observed a single time. This chain joins TRBV5-4 and TRBJ2-5; D is perhaps TRBD2 (5 bases). The CDR3 spans 14 residues. From germline, CDR1 is SGHNT and CDR2 YYREEE (reference sequence). Deletions cut 4 bases from V and 3 bases from J, with 13 bases between. CDR3 region: CASSGGSAKETQYF. CDR3 bases: TGTGCCAGCAGCGGCGGGTCGGCCAAAGAGACCCAGTACTTC. Full variable domain (remainder filled in from reference TRBV5-4 and TRBJ2-5): ETGVTQSPTHLIKTRGQQVTLRCSSQSGHNTVSWYQQALGQGPQFIFQYYREEENGRGNFPPRFSGLQFPNYSSELNVNALELDDSALYLCASSGGSAKETQYFGPGTRLLVL.

The V call is TRBV28, the J call TRBJ2-7; 8 bases are shared with TRBD1. Germline V gene lookup returns CDR1 MDHEN and CDR2 SYDVKM. The V segment lost 9 bases and the J segment 2 bases; nucleotides outside the gene matches: 9. The CDR3 loop spans 14 amino acids. The CDR3 sequence: CASYPGGNTYEQYF. The CDR3 DNA reads TGTGCCAGTTACCCAGGGGGCAACACCTACGAGCAGTACTTC.

The rearrangement uses TRBV9 and TRBJ2-7, with 7 bases identical to TRBD1. This CDR3 has 15 residues. Germline assignment: CDR1 SGDLS and CDR2 YYNGEE. V gave up 2 bases and J gave up 3 bases; unmatched junction bases: 8. The CDR3, as DNA: TGTGCCAGCAGCGTGGGGACAGAAGATTACTACGAGCAGTACTTC. Translation gives CASSVGTEDYYEQYF.

This chain uses TRBV28 with TRBJ2-1; 15 bases agree with TRBD2. Germline CDR1 reads MDHEN; CDR2 reads SYDVKM. After removal of 8 bases from V and 9 bases from J, the junction contained 14 bases not matched to a gene. The CDR3 runs to 17 residues. The CDR3 sequence: CASALPEGTSGRIEQFF. CDR3 sequence (DNA): TGTGCCAGCGCCCTCCCTGAGGGGACTAGCGGGAGGATTGAGCAGTTCTTC.

V is TRBV12-5 and J is TRBJ1-5; a weak D match, TRBD1 (6 bases). The CDR3 has 18 amino acids. Trimming removed 0 bases from V and 5 bases from J, with 20 bases in between. Germline V CDR1 and CDR2: LGHNT, FRNRAP. The CDR3 DNA follows: TGTGCTAGTGGTTTGGTGTACAGGATGGGGGCCCCCTATCAGCCCCAGCATTTT. It specifies CASGLVYRMGAPYQPQHF.

The rearrangement links TRBV7-8 to TRBJ1-5; weak D call: TRBD1 (5 bases). CDR3 size: 14 residues. Germline V CDR1 and CDR2: SGHVS, FQNEAQ. Trimming pared 1 base from V and 9 bases from J, leaving 13 bases between. This CDR3 is CASSLVSGPGPQHF. In DNA form, the CDR3 reads TGTGCCAGCAGCTTAGTTTCAGGGCCGGGGCCCCAGCATTTT.

In the case of this clone: Other DNA sequences of this sample code for an identical CDR3. The chain joins TRBV27 to TRBJ1-1; 8 bases line up with TRBD1. This CDR3 region has 16 residues. V dropped 0 bases and J dropped 1; count of bases not matched to a gene: 4. Germline values: CDR1 MNHEY, CDR2 SMNVEV (reference sequence). The CDR3 protein is CASSLSRTGGNTEAFF. Written as DNA, the CDR3 is TGTGCCAGCAGTTTATCGCGTACAGGGGGGAACACTGAAGCTTTCTTT.

The chain recombines TRBV11-2 with TRBJ1-4; 8 positions match TRBD1. V was clipped by 5 bases and J by 4 bases; unmatched bases: 6. CDR1 and CDR2 (germline): SGHAT, FQNNGV. This CDR3 region has 15 residues. The CDR3 DNA follows: TGTGCCAGCAGCGTCGGACAGGGAAATAATGAAAAACTGTTTTTT. Translation: CASSVGQGNNEKLFF.

The CDR3 sequence is CASSTRREPRAFF. In DNA form, the CDR3 reads TGTGCCAGCAGCACGAGACGGGAACCACGGGCTTTCTTT. V is TRBV7-2 and J is TRBJ1-1, with unresolved D. V was shortened by 5 bases and J by 11 bases, with 18 bases between the two germline ends. This CDR3 has 13 residues. Germline CDR1 and CDR2: SGHTA and FQGNSA.

V gene TRBV7-2 combines with J gene TRBJ1-5; no clear D gene. Germline V gene lookup returns CDR1 SGHTA and CDR2 FQGNSA. This CDR3 is 15 amino acids long. V lost 3 bases to trimming and J lost 4 bases, with 13 bases between them. The CDR3: CASSLASLLNQPQHF. Here the CDR3 DNA reads TGTGCCAGCAGCTTGGCATCGCTCCTTAATCAGCCCCAGCATTTT.

The V gene is TRBV27, the J gene TRBJ2-3; D remains unclear. Per the germline V gene, CDR1 is MNHEY and CDR2 is SMNVEV (reference sequence). The CDR3 totals 14 residues. V was pared by 4 bases and J by 4 bases, with 12 bases between. Written as DNA, the CDR3 is TGTGCCAGCAGTTCGACATCTGGCGCAGATACGCAGTATTTT. Protein: CASSSTSGADTQYF.